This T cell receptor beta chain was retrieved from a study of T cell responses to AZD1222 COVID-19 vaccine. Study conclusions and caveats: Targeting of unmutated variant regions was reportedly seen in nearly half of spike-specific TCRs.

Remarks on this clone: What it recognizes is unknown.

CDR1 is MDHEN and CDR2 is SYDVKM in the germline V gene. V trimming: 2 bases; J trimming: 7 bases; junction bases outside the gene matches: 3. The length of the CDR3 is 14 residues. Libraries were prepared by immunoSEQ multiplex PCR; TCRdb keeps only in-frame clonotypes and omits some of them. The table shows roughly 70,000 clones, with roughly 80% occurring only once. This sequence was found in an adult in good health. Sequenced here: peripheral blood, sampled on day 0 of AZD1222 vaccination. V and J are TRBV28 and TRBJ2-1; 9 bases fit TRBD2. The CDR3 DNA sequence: TGTGCCAGCAGTTTAGTGGCGGGGGGGAATGAGCAGTTCTTC. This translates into CASSLVAGGNEQFF. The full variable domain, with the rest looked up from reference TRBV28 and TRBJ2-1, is DVKVTQSSRYLVKRTGEKVFLECVQDMDHENMFWYRQDPGLGLRLIYFSYDVKMKEKGDIPEGYSVSREKKERFSLILESASTNQTSMYLCASSLVAGGNEQFFGPGTRLTVL.